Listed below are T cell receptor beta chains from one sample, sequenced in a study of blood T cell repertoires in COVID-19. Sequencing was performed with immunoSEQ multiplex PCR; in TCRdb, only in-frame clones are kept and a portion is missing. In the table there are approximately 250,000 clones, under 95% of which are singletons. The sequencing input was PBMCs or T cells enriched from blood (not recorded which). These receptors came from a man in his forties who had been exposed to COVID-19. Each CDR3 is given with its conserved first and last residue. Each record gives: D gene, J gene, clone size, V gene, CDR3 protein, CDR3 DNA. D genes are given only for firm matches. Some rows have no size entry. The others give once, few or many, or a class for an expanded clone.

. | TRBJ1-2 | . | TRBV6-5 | CASRLDGYTF | TGTGCCAGCAGACTTGATGGCTACACCTTC
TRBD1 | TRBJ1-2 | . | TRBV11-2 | CASSLVRTGGDNGYTF | TGTGCCAGCAGCTTAGTTCGGACAGGGGGCGATAACGGCTACACCTTC
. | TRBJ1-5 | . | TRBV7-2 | CASSLDDDSSNQPQHF | TGTGCCAGCAGCTTAGACGACGACAGTAGCAATCAGCCCCAGCATTTT
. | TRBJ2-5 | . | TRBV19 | CASSIAPRQLQETQYF | TGTGCCAGTAGTATAGCTCCCAGACAGTTACAAGAGACCCAGTACTTC
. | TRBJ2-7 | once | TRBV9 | CASSVAGGPLNEQYF | TGTGCCAGCAGCGTAGCCGGGGGGCCCCTTAATGAGCAGTACTTC
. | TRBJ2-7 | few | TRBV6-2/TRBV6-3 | CASCPGVSYEQYF | TGTGCCAGCTGCCCCGGGGTCTCCTACGAGCAGTACTTC
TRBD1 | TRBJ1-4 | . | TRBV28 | CASSLWTGYFSEKLFF | TGTGCCAGCAGTCTTTGGACAGGGTACTTTAGTGAAAAACTGTTTTTT
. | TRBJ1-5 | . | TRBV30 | CAWSSSSVQPQHF | TGTGCCTGGAGTTCTAGTTCAGTTCAGCCCCAGCATTTT
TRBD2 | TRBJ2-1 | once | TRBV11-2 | CASSSPGTSGRYNEQFF | TGTGCCAGCAGCTCCCCTGGGACTAGCGGGCGATACAATGAGCAGTTCTTC
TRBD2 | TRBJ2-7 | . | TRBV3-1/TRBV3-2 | CASSRTRWHEQYF | TGTGCCAGCAGCCGGACTAGATGGCACGAGCAGTACTTC
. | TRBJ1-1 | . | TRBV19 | CASSPRDPGTEAFF | TGTGCCAGTAGCCCCCGCGACCCGGGCACTGAAGCTTTCTTT
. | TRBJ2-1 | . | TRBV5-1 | CASSVGPGVDEQFF | TGCGCCAGCAGCGTAGGACCAGGGGTTGATGAGCAGTTCTTC
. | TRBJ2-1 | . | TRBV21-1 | CASSKVRGWTYNEQFF | TGTGCCAGCAGCAAAGTAAGGGGCTGGACCTACAATGAGCAGTTCTTC
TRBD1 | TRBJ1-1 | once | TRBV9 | CASGGQGAEAFF | TGTGCCAGCGGAGGACAGGGGGCTGAAGCTTTCTTT
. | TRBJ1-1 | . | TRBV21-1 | CASSKLSRATEAFF | TGTGCCAGCAGCAAATTGAGCAGGGCCACTGAAGCTTTCTTT
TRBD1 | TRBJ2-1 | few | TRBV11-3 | CASRIQGQGGEQFF | TGTGCCAGCAGAATACAAGGACAGGGAGGAGAGCAGTTCTTC
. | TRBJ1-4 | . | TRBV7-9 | CASSLVTGEKLFF | TGTGCCAGCAGCTTAGTGACAGGTGAAAAACTGTTTTTT
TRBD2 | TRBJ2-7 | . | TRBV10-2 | CASSVAGPYEQYF | TGCGCCAGCAGTGTAGCGGGACCCTACGAGCAGTACTTC
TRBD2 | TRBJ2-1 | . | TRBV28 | CASTIQSGAGVPNEQFF | TGTGCCAGCACCATTCAATCAGGAGCGGGAGTTCCCAATGAGCAGTTCTTC
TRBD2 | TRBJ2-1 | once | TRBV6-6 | CASVAGTNINEQFF | TGTGCCAGCGTGGCCGGGACTAACATCAATGAGCAGTTCTTC
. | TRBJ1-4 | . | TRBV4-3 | CASSEVYNEKLFF | TGCGCCAGCAGCGAGGTCTATAATGAAAAACTGTTTTTT
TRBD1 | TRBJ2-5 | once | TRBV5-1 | CASSLTGEETQYF | TGCGCCAGCAGCCTGACAGGGGAGGAGACCCAGTACTTC
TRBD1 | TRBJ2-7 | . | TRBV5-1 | CASSQGQGAYEQYF | TGCGCCAGCAGCCAGGGACAGGGAGCCTACGAGCAGTACTTC
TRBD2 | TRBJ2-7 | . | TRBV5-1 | CASSPTSRYSYEQYF | TGCGCCAGCAGTCCGACTAGCAGGTACTCCTACGAGCAGTACTTC
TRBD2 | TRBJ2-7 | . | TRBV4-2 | CASSQGREVNEQYF | TGTGCCAGCAGCCAAGGGCGGGAGGTCAACGAGCAGTACTTC
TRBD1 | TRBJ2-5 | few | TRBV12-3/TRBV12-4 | CASTSPGGETQYF | TGTGCCAGCACCAGCCCAGGGGGAGAGACCCAGTACTTC
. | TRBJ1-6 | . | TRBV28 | CASRLFLGEARSPLHF | TGTGCCAGCAGACTCTTCCTCGGCGAAGCTAGGTCACCCCTCCACTTT
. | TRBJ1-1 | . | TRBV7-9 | CASSFAGNTEAFF | TGTGCCAGCAGCTTTGCAGGGAACACTGAAGCTTTCTTT
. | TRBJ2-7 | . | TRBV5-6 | CASSLGASYEQYF | TGTGCCAGCAGCTTGGGCGCGTCCTACGAGCAGTACTTC